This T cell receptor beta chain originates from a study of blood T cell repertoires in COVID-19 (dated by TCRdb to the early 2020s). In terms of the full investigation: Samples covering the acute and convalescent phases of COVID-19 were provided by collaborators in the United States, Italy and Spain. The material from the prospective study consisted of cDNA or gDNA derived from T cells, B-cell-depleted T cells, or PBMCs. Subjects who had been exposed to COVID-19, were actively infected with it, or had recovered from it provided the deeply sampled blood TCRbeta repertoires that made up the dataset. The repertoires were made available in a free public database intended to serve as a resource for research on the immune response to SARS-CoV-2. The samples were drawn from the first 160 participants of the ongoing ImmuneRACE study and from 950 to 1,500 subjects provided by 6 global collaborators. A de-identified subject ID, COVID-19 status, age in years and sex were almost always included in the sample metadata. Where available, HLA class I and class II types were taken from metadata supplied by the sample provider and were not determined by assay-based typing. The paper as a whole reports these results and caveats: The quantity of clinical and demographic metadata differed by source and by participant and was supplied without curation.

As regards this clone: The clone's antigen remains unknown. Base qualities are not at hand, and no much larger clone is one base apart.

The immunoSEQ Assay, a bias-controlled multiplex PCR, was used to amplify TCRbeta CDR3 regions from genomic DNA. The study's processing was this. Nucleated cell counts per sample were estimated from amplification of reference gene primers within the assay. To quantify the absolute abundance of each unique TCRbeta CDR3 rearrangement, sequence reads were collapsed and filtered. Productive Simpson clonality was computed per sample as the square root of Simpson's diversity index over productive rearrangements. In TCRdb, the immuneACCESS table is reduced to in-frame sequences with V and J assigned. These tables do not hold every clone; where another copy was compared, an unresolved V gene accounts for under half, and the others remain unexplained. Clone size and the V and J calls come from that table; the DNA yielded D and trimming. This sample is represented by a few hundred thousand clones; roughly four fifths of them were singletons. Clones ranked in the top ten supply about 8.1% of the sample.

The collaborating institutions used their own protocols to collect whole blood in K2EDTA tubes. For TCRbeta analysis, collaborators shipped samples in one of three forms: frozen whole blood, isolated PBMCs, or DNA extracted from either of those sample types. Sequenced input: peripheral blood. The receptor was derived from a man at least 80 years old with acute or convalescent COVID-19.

The CDR3 here reads CATSDFRQGIDQPQHF. Here is the DNA: TGTGCCACCAGTGATTTCAGACAGGGCATCGATCAGCCCCAGCATTTT. The sequence joins TRBV24-1 to TRBJ1-5; TRBD1 agrees with 7 junctional bases. The CDR3 starts with the cysteine, ends with the phenylalanine, and has 16 residues. The kept DNA is CDR3 alone, 48 bases in frame from the first base. CDR1 and CDR2 (KGHDR, SFDVKD) derive from the germline V gene. The junction shows trimming of 1 base on V and 5 bases on J, and the gene matches do not reach 7 bases of it.